The 11 T cell receptor beta chains given below trace back to one sample, sequenced in a study of CD8+CD57+ T cells in acquired aplastic anemia. Individuals selected for sequencing had exhibited CD8+CD57+ cell expansion on flow cytometry. Genomic DNA templated the TCR beta VDJ and CDR3 profiling. Using its own MiXCR run on the reads, TCRdb lists one record per CDR3 protein. Of some 200,000 distinct CDR3 sequences listed, 48% are singletons. Sequenced input: sorted CD4+, CD8+, or CD8+CD57+ T cells (not recorded which) from PBMCs. These receptors all stem from a human donor with aplastic anemia.

The rearrangement links TRBV10-3 to TRBJ2-1, with D tentatively TRBD1 (6 bases). V was pared by 0 bases and J by 0 bases, with 6 bases between. In germline, CDR1 is ENHRY, CDR2 SYGVKD. The length of the CDR3 is 15 residues. The CDR3 nucleotides are TGTGCCATCAGTGAGTCAGGGGGCTCCTACAATGAGCAGTTCTTC. This codes for CAISESGGSYNEQFF.

This clonotype was seen once. V gene TRBV5-4 combines with J gene TRBJ2-7; D is perhaps TRBD2 (6 bases). Germline V gene lookup returns CDR1 SGHNT and CDR2 YYREEE (reference sequence). The CDR3 spans 13 residues. V was pared by 7 bases and J by 5 bases, with 16 bases between. The CDR3 loop reads CASGGTASDEQYF. The CDR3 nucleotides read TGTGCCAGCGGAGGGACGGCAAGCGACGAGCAGTACTTC.

Here the CDR3 DNA reads TGTGCCAGCAGGACCGGGACTAGCGGATACTACGAGCAGTACTTC. Protein sequence: CASRTGTSGYYEQYF. V usage is TRBV6-1 and J usage is TRBJ2-7, with 11 bases aligning to TRBD2. The junction had 7 bases not matched to a gene; V was cut back by 6 bases and J by 3 bases. CDR1 and CDR2 from the germline V gene are MNHNS and SASEGT. CDR3 length: 15 residues.

The gene calls are TRBV11-1 and TRBJ1-6; no definite D call. This CDR3 is 15 amino acids long. Germline CDR1 is SGHAT and CDR2 is FQDESV (reference sequence). Trimming pared 5 bases from V and 0 bases from J, leaving 8 bases between. In DNA, the CDR3 is TGTGCCAGCAGCCCAGAGAGCTCCTATAATTCACCCCTCCACTTT. It yields the protein CASSPESSYNSPLHF. The full variable domain, rest sourced from reference TRBV11-1 and TRBJ1-6, is EAEVAQSPRYKITEKSQAVAFWCDPISGHATLYWYRQILGQGPELLVQFQDESVVDDSQLPKDRFSAERLKGVDSTLKIQPAELGDSAMYLCASSPESSYNSPLHFGNGTRLTVT.

This clonotype was found once. The V call is TRBV7-7, the J call TRBJ2-2, with D perhaps given as TRBD1 or TRBD2 (6 bases each). In germline, CDR1 is SSHAT, CDR2 FNYEAQ (reference sequence). Trimming removed 1 base from V and 4 bases from J, with 10 bases in between. CDR3 size: 15 residues. The CDR3 DNA reads as TGTGCCAGCAGCTTAGTAGGGGGGAGCACCGGGGAGCTGTTTTTT. Amino acids: CASSLVGGSTGELFF.

A remark on this clonotype: One base away lies a much larger clone, so this may be a sequencing read error. This chain uses TRBV5-1 with TRBJ2-7; D gene unclear. Germline V lookup: CDR1 SGHRS, CDR2 YFSETQ. The CDR3 runs 14 residues. The CDR3 protein is CASGLSFLSYEQYF. Here the CDR3 DNA reads TGCGCCAGCGGCTTGAGTTTTCTATCCTACGAGCAGTACTTC.

The CDR3, as DNA: TGTGCCAGCAGTACCGCAGGTCAAGGGTCACCCCTCCACTTT. Translation: CASSTAGQGSPLHF. The chain uses TRBV9 and TRBJ1-6; D unclear. V lost 5 bases and J lost 10, with 16 bases in between. CDR1 is SGDLS, CDR2 YYNGEE, per germline. The CDR3 runs to 14 residues. Based on the CDR3 plus reference TRBV9 and TRBJ1-6, the full variable domain is DSGVTQTPKHLITATGQRVTLRCSPRSGDLSVYWYQQSLDQGLQFLIQYYNGEERAKGNILERFSAQQFPDLHSELNLSSLELGDSALYFCASSTAGQGSPLHFGNGTRLTVT.

This clonotype has only one observation. The chain combines TRBV6-1 with TRBJ1-5, with D unresolved. The ends were cut back, 1 base at V and 1 base at J, with 5 bases in the middle. The CDR3 is made up of 14 amino acids. CDR1 is MNHNS and CDR2 is SASEGT in the germline V gene. The CDR3 is CASSEGQSNQPQHF. The CDR3 DNA reads as TGTGCCAGCAGTGAAGGGCAGAGCAATCAGCCCCAGCATTTT.

This CDR3 is CASSGEAGANSPLHF. Written as DNA, the CDR3 is TGTGCCAGCAGCGGGGAGGCAGGGGCAAATTCACCCCTCCACTTT. J is TRBJ1-6 and V is TRBV2, with D possibly being TRBD1 (6 bases). Germline V gives CDR1 SNHLY, CDR2 FYNNEI. Deletions cut 6 bases from V and 7 bases from J, with 16 bases between. The CDR3 length is 15 residues.

The chain links TRBV12-3 or TRBV12-4 to TRBJ1-6; D is unclear. The CDR3 is 13 residues long. V shed 6 bases and J shed 7 bases, with 10 bases lying between them. CDR3 coding DNA: TGTGCCAGCAGCCGGGTTCGGAATTCACCCCTCCACTTT. Its protein is CASSRVRNSPLHF.

On this clonotype: The junction shows a germline mismatch at one end, possibly a read error. The V and J genes are TRBV2 and TRBJ2-3; tentative D call: TRBD1 (7 bases). This CDR3 region has 14 residues. Looked up from germline, CDR1 is SNHLY and CDR2 is FYNNEI. The CDR3 region is CASGEIGGGNTQNF. The CDR3 coding sequence is TGTGCCAGCGGTGAAATAGGGGGCGGGAATACGCAGAATTTT. Combining the CDR3 with reference TRBV2 and TRBJ2-3 gives the whole variable domain EPEVTQTPSHQVTQMGQEVILRCVPISNHLYFYWYRQILGQKVEFLVSFYNNEISEKSEIFDDQFSVERPDGSNFTLKIRSTKLEDSAMYFCASGEIGGGNTQNFGPGTRLTVL.